This T cell receptor beta chain was identified during a study of T cell responses to AZD1222 COVID-19 vaccine. On the study more broadly: Second-dose groups at about 4 or about 12 weeks were pooled.

This CDR3 spans 17 amino acids. J gave up 2 bases and V 3 bases, and 6 bases lay outside the gene matches. Germline V gene lookup returns CDR1 LNHDA and CDR2 SQIVND (reference sequence). As concerns this clone: Its antigen is not known.

The assay was immunoSEQ multiplex PCR, and TCRdb's table has in-frame clones only and misses some. The sample has about 110,000 clones, around 92% seen once. Notes on the study in general: Only a handful of AZD1222 recipients tested seropositive at baseline. In a largely white British group with more females than males, clonal diversity was possibly underestimated.

The sample in question was peripheral blood, obtained on day 0 of AZD1222 vaccination. This receptor was identified in an adult in good health. The gene calls are TRBV19 and TRBJ1-6, with 8 bases aligning to TRBD1. The CDR3 region has the DNA TGTGCCAGTAGTATCGGCGACAGGGGCACCTATAATTCACCCCTCCACTTT. Translation gives CASSIGDRGTYNSPLHF.